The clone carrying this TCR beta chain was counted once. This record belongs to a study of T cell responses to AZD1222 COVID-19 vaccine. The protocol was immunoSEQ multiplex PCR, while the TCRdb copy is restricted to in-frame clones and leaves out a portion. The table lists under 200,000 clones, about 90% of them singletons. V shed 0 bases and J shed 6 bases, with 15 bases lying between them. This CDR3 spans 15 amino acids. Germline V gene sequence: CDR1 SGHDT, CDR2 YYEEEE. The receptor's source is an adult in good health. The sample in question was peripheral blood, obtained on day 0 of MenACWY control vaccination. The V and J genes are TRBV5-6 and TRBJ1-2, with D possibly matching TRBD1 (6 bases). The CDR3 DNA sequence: TGTGCCAGCAGCTTGGGTCGGCAGGGGAGGAATGGCTACACCTTC. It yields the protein CASSLGRQGRNGYTF.